Listed here is a single T cell receptor (beta chain). This entry comes from a study of blood T cell repertoires in COVID-19. Study-wide background: T cells, B-cell-depleted T cells, or PBMCs provided the cDNA or gDNA that served as material.

Assay used: immunoSEQ multiplex PCR; TCRdb lists only in-frame clones, some missing. The data contain 75,000 to 90,000 clones, approximately 86% of them singletons. Germline V gene data show CDR1 as GTSNPN and CDR2 as SVGIG (reference sequence). The CDR3 is made up of 15 amino acids. Between the trimmed V and J ends, which lost 5 bases and 5 bases, there was a span of 19 bases. The chain links TRBV30 to TRBJ2-1; D perhaps matches TRBD1 (6 bases). The receptor's source is a man aged 80 or over with active or convalescent COVID-19. What was sequenced was peripheral blood. The CDR3 region is CAWAAQGLANNEQFF. As DNA, the CDR3 is TGTGCCTGGGCGGCACAGGGTCTTGCCAACAATGAGCAGTTCTTC.